A single sample is the source of the 18 T cell receptor beta chains below, sequenced in a study. TCRdb re-derived calls from the RT-PCR reads in MiXCR, one entry per CDR3 protein. The sample holds about 700,000 distinct CDR3 sequences, over 12% seen once. Source material: memory CD4+ T cells from blood. Every receptor here comes from a female donor in good health, serving as a healthy control.

This clonotype was seen more than once but under ten times. The chain links TRBV5-5 to TRBJ1-1; D is unclear. Germline V gives CDR1 SGHKS, CDR2 YYEKEE (reference sequence). Trimming shortened V by 1 base and J by 1 base, and 11 bases separated the two germline ends. The CDR3 length is 15 residues. CDR3 coding DNA: TGTGCCAGCAGCTTGCTCTGGGTGGCGAACACTGAAGCTTTCTTT. Its protein is CASSLLWVANTEAFF.

This clonotype was recorded a few times. The chain is built from TRBV7-9 and TRBJ2-2, with 8 bases identical to TRBD2. J gave up 4 bases and V 7 bases, and 5 bases lay outside the gene matches. The V gene's germline CDR1 is SEHNR and CDR2 FQNEAQ (reference sequence). The CDR3 runs 14 residues. CDR3 region: CASTPRGGTGELFF. CDR3 in DNA: TGTGCCAGCACCCCCCGGGGGGGCACCGGGGAGCTGTTTTTT.

The gene calls are TRBV2 and TRBJ2-7; D might be TRBD1 or TRBD2, each matching 7 bases. In germline, CDR1 is SNHLY, CDR2 FYNNEI. This CDR3 is 14 amino acids long. Trimming stripped 7 bases from V and 4 bases from J, with 17 bases between. CDR3 DNA: TGTGCCAGCACCAGGGGGGGAGGGACGTACGAGCAGTACTTC. This codes for CASTRGGGTYEQYF.

The chain joins TRBV12-3 or TRBV12-4 to TRBJ2-3; D is possibly TRBD2 (5 bases). The CDR3 contains 15 residues. The V end lost 7 bases, the J end lost 0 bases, and 14 bases lay between the germline ends. The DNA for the CDR3 is TGTGCCAGCACTTCCAGCGGACTCAGCACAGATACGCAGTATTTT. Its translation is CASTSSGLSTDTQYF.

The chain combines TRBV7-9 with TRBJ2-4; weak D call: TRBD1 (6 bases). The V gene lost 7 bases and the J gene lost 9 bases, with 13 bases spanning the gap. This CDR3 comprises 12 residues. Germline assignment: CDR1 SEHNR and CDR2 FQNEAQ (reference sequence). The CDR3 nucleotides are TGTGCCAGCAACCAACAGGGCGGCATTCAGTACTTC. Its protein is CASNQQGGIQYF.

This clonotype was seen ten or more times. The chain has TRBV12-3 or TRBV12-4 and TRBJ2-3; D is perhaps TRBD1 (5 bases). V lost 5 bases and J 5 bases, leaving 14 bases between the germline ends. There are 14 residues in the CDR3. This chain's CDR3 is CASSPTWGGDTQYF. As DNA, the CDR3 is TGTGCCAGCAGTCCCACGTGGGGCGGAGATACGCAGTATTTT.

At least ten counts were recorded for this clonotype. The V and J genes are TRBV27 and TRBJ2-1; TRBD2 matches 12 bases. The V and J ends lost 5 bases and 6 bases, in that order; junction bases with no gene match: 8. The CDR3 sequence is 16 residues long. Per the germline V gene, CDR1 is MNHEY and CDR2 is SMNVEV (reference sequence). The CDR3 DNA is TGTGCCAGCAGTCCCCTAGCGGGAGGGCCCAGCAATGAGCAGTTCTTC. It codes for CASSPLAGGPSNEQFF.

The rearrangement joins TRBV28 to TRBJ2-7; 8 bases are shared with TRBD2. Germline loops: CDR1 MDHEN, CDR2 SYDVKM. Trimming took 0 bases from V and 2 from J; bases not matched to a gene: 6. The CDR3 is made up of 16 amino acids. CDR3 in amino acids: CASSLWSSGSTYEQYF. The CDR3 nucleotides read TGTGCCAGCAGTTTATGGTCCAGCGGGAGCACCTACGAGCAGTACTTC.

The sample holds many counts of this clonotype. The chain carries TRBV5-1 and TRBJ1-6, with 7 bases identical to TRBD1. The CDR3 has 16 residues. The J segment lost 0 bases and the V segment lost 4 bases, leaving 4 bases of the junction unmatched. Germline V gene lookup returns CDR1 SGHRS and CDR2 YFSETQ. Here the CDR3 reads CASSAQGSSYNSPLHF. CDR3 DNA sequence: TGCGCCAGCAGCGCACAGGGGAGCTCCTATAATTCACCCCTCCACTTT.

The genes are TRBV4-3 and TRBJ1-2, with D hard to call. The V gene's germline CDR1 is LGHNA and CDR2 YSLEER. Deletions cut 0 bases from V and 4 bases from J, with 12 bases between. The CDR3 covers 15 residues. CDR3 residues: CASSQEFTAPYGYTF. In nucleotides, the CDR3 is TGCGCCAGCAGCCAAGAGTTCACAGCACCCTATGGCTACACCTTC.

This clonotype was seen ten or more times. The chain carries TRBV20-1 and TRBJ2-5, with D perhaps matching TRBD1 or TRBD2 (5 bases each). Per germline, CDR1 DFQATT and CDR2 SNEGSKA (reference sequence). V gave up 3 bases and J gave up 3 bases, with 17 bases separating them. This CDR3 comprises 15 residues. CDR3 in amino acids: CSARGRREVKETQYF. The DNA for the CDR3 is TGCAGTGCTAGGGGACGGAGAGAAGTGAAAGAGACCCAGTACTTC.

CDR3 in amino acids: CASSQESFWGNNSPLHF. The CDR3 nucleotides read TGTGCCAGCAGCCAAGAAAGTTTTTGGGGAAATAATTCACCCCTCCACTTT. The chain couples TRBV3-1 to TRBJ1-6; D gene unclear. From germline, CDR1 is LGHDT and CDR2 YNNKEL (reference sequence). The V end was cut by 0 bases, the J end by 5 bases, with 14 bases between. This CDR3 is built from 17 residues.

This clonotype showed up just a few times. The CDR3 DNA sequence: TGCAGTGCCCTAGGACAGGGAGGAATGGATGAGCAGTTCTTC. Its protein product is CSALGQGGMDEQFF. The genes are TRBV20-1 and TRBJ2-1; the match to TRBD1 covers 8 bases. The CDR3 loop spans 14 amino acids. The germline V gene encodes CDR1 DFQATT and CDR2 SNEGSKA (reference sequence). The V segment lost 6 bases and the J segment 8 bases; nucleotides outside the gene matches: 12.

This clonotype came up a few times. V and J are TRBV20-1 and TRBJ1-6, with D tentatively TRBD1 (5 bases). Germline V gene lookup returns CDR1 DFQATT and CDR2 SNEGSKA (reference sequence). The CDR3 loop spans 11 amino acids. With 0 bases removed from V and 14 bases from J, the gap between germline ends came to 8 bases. CDR3 DNA sequence: TGCAGTGCTAGAGATCTCAGGGCCCTCCACTTT. Residues: CSARDLRALHF.

This clonotype was picked up many times. The V gene is TRBV7-3, the J gene TRBJ2-7; 10 nucleotides line up with TRBD2. This CDR3 is built from 19 residues. The germline V gene has CDR1 SGHTA and CDR2 FQGTGA. J was trimmed by 4 bases and V by 1 base; bases with no gene match: 16. The CDR3 sequence is CASSLKLASGRLGVYEQYF. The CDR3, as DNA: TGTGCCAGCAGCTTAAAGTTGGCTAGCGGGAGATTGGGTGTGTACGAGCAGTACTTC.

This clonotype has only a few counts. This chain joins TRBV6-1 and TRBJ1-2, with D tentatively TRBD1 (6 bases). In germline, CDR1 is MNHNS, CDR2 SASEGT. The CDR3 is made up of 14 amino acids. V was pared by 10 bases and J by 10 bases, with 25 bases between. The CDR3 nucleotides are TGTGCCATCAGACCGGACAGTGCCTCTCGAGACTACACCTTC. This gives the protein CAIRPDSASRDYTF.

V gene TRBV10-3 combines with J gene TRBJ1-5; D gene unclear. Per the germline V gene, CDR1 is ENHRY and CDR2 is SYGVKD. There are 13 residues in the CDR3. The V and J ends lost 3 bases and 8 bases respectively, with 11 bases between them. CDR3 bases: TGTGCCATCAGTGATTCCCAGGTGGAGCCCCAGCATTTT. Amino acid sequence: CAISDSQVEPQHF.

V usage is TRBV5-6 and J usage is TRBJ1-4, with D perhaps TRBD1 (5 bases). Germline V gene data show CDR1 as SGHDT and CDR2 as YYEEEE. V lost 2 bases and J lost 7, with 12 bases in between. The CDR3 runs to 14 residues. The CDR3 DNA reads TGTGCCAGCAGCTTAGGGGCGGTAGGTGAAAAACTGTTTTTT. This translates into CASSLGAVGEKLFF.